This T cell receptor (beta chain) was captured in a study of T cells in localized non-small cell lung cancer. Overall study results and limits: Highest T cell clonality was seen in uninvolved adjacent lung, surpassing that measured in tumor. Out of the top 100 tumor clones, a median around 57 were seen in adjacent lung.

This clone was observed a handful of times. Its antigen remains unidentified. Clones were sequenced by immunoSEQ multiplex PCR, and TCRdb holds only the in-frame ones, with some missing. This sample has about 20,000 clones, with roughly 90% found just once. The CDR3 is made up of 13 amino acids. Germline V gene lookup returns CDR1 MNHNY and CDR2 SVGAGI (reference sequence). The ends lost 8 bases at V and 7 bases at J; junction bases unmatched: 1. The chain couples TRBV6-6 to TRBJ1-6; 11 bases match TRBD1. Sequencing was performed on peripheral blood, taken before any cancer treatment. This clonotype was sampled from a man between 40 and 70 years old with stage I lung adenocarcinoma. CDR3 nucleotides: TGTGCCAGCGGGGACAGGGGGAATTCACCCCTCCACTTT. Translation gives CASGDRGNSPLHF.